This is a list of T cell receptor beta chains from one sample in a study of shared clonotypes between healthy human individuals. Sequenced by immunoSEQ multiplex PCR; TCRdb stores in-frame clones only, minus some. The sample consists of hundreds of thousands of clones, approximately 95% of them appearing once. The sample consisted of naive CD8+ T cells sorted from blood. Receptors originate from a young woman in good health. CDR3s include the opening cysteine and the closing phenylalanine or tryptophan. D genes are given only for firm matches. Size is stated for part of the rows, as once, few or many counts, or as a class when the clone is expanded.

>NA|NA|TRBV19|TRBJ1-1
CASSIGGSMNTEAFF
TGTGCCAGTAGTATAGGGGGCAGTATGAACACTGAAGCTTTCTTT
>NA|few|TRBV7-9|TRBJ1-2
CASSPPTGLVRGYTF
TGTGCCAGCAGCCCACCAACAGGGCTGGTACGAGGCTACACCTTC
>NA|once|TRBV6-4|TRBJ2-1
CASSEGTASYNEQFF
TGTGCCAGCAGTGAAGGGACGGCCTCCTACAATGAGCAGTTCTTC
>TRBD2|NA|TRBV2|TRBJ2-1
CASSAGGELNEQFF
TGTGCCAGCAGTGCGGGAGGCGAACTCAATGAGCAGTTCTTC
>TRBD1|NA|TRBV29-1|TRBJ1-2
CSVDETGTPYGYTF
TGCAGCGTCGATGAGACAGGGACTCCCTATGGCTACACCTTC
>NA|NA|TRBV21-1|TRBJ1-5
CAGPPGHFSNQPQHF
TGTGCCGGACCCCCGGGACACTTTAGCAATCAGCCCCAGCATTTT
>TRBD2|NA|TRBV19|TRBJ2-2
CASSIGPSGRVWHGELFF
TGTGCCAGTAGTATCGGGCCTAGCGGGAGGGTTTGGCACGGGGAGCTGTTTTTT
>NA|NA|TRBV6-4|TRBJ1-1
CASSDSVGTEAFF
TGTGCCAGCAGTGACTCCGTGGGCACTGAAGCTTTCTTT
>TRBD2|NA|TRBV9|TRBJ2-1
CASSVDNGLGLAGNEQFF
TGTGCCAGCAGCGTAGACAATGGGTTGGGACTAGCGGGAAATGAGCAGTTCTTC
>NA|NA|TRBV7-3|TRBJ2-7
CASSLLGAGALDEQYF
TGTGCCAGCAGTCTCCTGGGGGCGGGAGCTCTCGACGAGCAGTACTTC
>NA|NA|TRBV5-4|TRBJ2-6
CASSFSGGANVLTF
TGTGCCAGCAGCTTCTCCGGTGGGGCCAACGTCCTGACTTTC
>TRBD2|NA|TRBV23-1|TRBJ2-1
CASSPRYSGRDRSSYNEQFF
TGCGCCAGCAGTCCCCGATATAGCGGGAGGGACCGGAGCTCCTACAATGAGCAGTTCTTC